This T cell receptor (beta chain) was captured in a study of technical replicates of blood from several donors. Only in-frame clones appear in the TCRdb table, and some are missing; sequencing was by immunoSEQ multiplex PCR. Of under 95,000 clones in the sample, 95% to 98% were seen once. The CDR3 covers 17 residues. V was pared by 1 base and J by 6 bases, with 9 bases of the junction left unmatched. CDR1 is SGHVS, CDR2 FQNEAQ, per germline. Sequencing was done on a sample of T cells isolated from PBMCs. This clonotype was sampled from a human donor in good health. The chain uses TRBV7-8 and TRBJ2-2; 9 bases agree with TRBD2. CDR3 nucleotides: TGTGCCAGCAGCTTAGTATATGGCGGGGGGGCCGCCGGGGAGCTGTTTTTT. Translation: CASSLVYGGGAAGELFF.